What follows is one T cell receptor beta chain and its context. Profiled with immunoSEQ multiplex PCR; TCRdb holds only in-frame clones, not every one. The table includes about 220,000 clones, just under 85% detected once. Germline V gene lookup returns CDR1 MNHEY and CDR2 SVGAGI. Trimming removed 8 bases from V and 0 bases from J, with 8 bases in between. The CDR3 loop spans 12 amino acids. Cohorts were determined from participant-reported clinical history. These data are taken from a study of blood T cell repertoires in COVID-19. This clonotype originated in a woman aged 40 to 50 with acute COVID-19. This rearrangement joins TRBV6-5 to TRBJ2-7; D is undetermined. Sequences were obtained from PBMCs or T cells enriched from blood (not recorded which). The CDR3 sequence is CASAEFSYEQYF. The CDR3 DNA is TGTGCCAGCGCAGAATTCTCCTACGAGCAGTACTTC.